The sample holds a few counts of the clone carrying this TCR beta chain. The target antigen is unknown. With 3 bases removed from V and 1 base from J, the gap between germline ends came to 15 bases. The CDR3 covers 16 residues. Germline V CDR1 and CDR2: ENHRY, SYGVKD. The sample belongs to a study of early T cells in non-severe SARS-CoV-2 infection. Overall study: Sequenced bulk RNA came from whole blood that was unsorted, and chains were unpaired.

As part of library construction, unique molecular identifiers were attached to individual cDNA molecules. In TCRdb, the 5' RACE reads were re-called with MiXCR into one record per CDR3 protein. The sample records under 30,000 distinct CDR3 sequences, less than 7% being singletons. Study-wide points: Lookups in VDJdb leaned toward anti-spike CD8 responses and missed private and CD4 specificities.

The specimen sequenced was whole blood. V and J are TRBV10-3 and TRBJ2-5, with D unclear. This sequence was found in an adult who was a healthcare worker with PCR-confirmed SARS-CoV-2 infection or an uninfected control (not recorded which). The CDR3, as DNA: TGTGCCATCAGTGAAACCCCAGGCCCGTTCCAAGAGACCCAGTACTTC. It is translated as CAISETPGPFQETQYF.